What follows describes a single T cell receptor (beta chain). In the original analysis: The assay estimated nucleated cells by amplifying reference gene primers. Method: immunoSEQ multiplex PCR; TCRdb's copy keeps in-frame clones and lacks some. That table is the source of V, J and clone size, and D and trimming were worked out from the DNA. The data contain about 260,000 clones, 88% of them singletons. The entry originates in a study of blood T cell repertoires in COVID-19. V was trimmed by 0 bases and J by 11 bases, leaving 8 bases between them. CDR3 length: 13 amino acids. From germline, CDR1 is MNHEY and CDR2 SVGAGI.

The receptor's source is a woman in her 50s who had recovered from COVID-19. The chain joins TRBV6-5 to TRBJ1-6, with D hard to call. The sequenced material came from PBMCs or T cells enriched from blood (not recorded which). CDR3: CASSYSRGTPLHF. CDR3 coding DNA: TGTGCCAGCAGTTACTCGAGAGGGACACCCCTCCACTTT.